This T cell receptor beta chain appears in the sequencing data of a study of regulatory T cells in long-lasting Graves disease. Study results and limitations: Newly diagnosed disease favored TRBV20-1 and TRBJ2-1 over persistent disease.

Germline CDR1 and CDR2: SGHAT and FQNNGV. The CDR3 spans 15 residues. V was cut by 4 bases and J by 4 bases, with 17 bases left in between. For this clonotype: Its antigen is unidentified.

Time point specified: newly diagnosed GD, antithyroid drugs for less than 3 months. Extracted RNA from PBMCs served as the source of the TCR library. Relying on iRepertoire HTBI primers and Arm-PCR of CDR3 regions, the team built TCR beta libraries. TCRdb independently ran MiXCR on the multiplex PCR reads; one entry per CDR3 protein. The sample shows some 400,000 distinct CDR3 sequences, 14% to 15% of them seen only once. This same sample was also part of a study on T cells in Graves' hyperthyroidism and ophthalmopathy. This second study says: Exclusion of a patient resulted from uncontrolled infection, other autoimmune disease, pregnancy or lactation.

The sequencing here drew on peripheral blood mononuclear cells (PBMCs), taken at new diagnosis, from a patient treated with antithyroid drugs. The source is a woman in her twenties or thirties with Graves disease. This chain joins TRBV11-2 and TRBJ2-7, with TRBD2 as a possible D gene (6 bases). The CDR3 here is CASSSSGTPPYEQYF. CDR3 DNA sequence: TGTGCCAGCAGCTCCTCCGGGACTCCCCCATACGAGCAGTACTTC.